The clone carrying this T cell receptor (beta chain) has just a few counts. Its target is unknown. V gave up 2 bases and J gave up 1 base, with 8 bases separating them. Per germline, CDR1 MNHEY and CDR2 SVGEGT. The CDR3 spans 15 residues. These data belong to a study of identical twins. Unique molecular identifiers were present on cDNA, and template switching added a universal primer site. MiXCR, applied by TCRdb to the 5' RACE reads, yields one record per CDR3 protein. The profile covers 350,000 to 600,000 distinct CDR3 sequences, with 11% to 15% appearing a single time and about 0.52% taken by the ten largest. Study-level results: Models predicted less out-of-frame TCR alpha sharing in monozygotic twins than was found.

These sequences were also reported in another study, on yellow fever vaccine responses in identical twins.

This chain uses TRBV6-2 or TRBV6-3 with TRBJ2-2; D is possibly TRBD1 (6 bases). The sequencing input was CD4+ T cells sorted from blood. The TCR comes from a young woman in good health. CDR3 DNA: TGTGCCAGCAGTTACGGACAGAAGAACACCGGGGAGCTGTTTTTT. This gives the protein CASSYGQKNTGELFF.